These T cell receptor beta chains were read from a single sample in a study of T cells expressing NK-cell markers. TCRdb reprocessed the 5' RACE reads and stores each CDR3 protein as one record, lacking DNA. This sample's clone table lists about 260,000 distinct CDR3 sequences. Sequences were obtained from blood T cells: a sorted CD56 or NKG2C T cell subset, CD4+ or CD8+ T cells, or bulk PBMC T cells (not recorded which). The receptors were sampled from a man aged 18 to 30 in good health. CDR3s include the opening cysteine and the closing phenylalanine or tryptophan.

cdr3_aa j_call v_call
CSAIHATSGHTDTQYF TRBJ2-3 TRBV20-1
CASSFYSDGREQFF TRBJ2-1 TRBV5-1
CASSLAGEADEQFF TRBJ2-1 TRBV11-3
CSVERPGLAGWEQYF TRBJ2-7 TRBV29-1
CASSSRTGPLPDYEQYF TRBJ2-7 TRBV6-2/TRBV6-3
CASSPRFPGQGNYEQYF TRBJ2-7 TRBV18
CASSYSGGANTEAFF TRBJ1-1 TRBV6-5
CASSDRQGVSTDTQYF TRBJ2-3 TRBV9
CATSRTSGEQYF TRBJ2-7 TRBV15
CSVEGLLDSYGYTF TRBJ1-2 TRBV29-1
CASSWDRGSEQYF TRBJ2-7 TRBV7-2
CASSSRLAEETQYF TRBJ2-5 TRBV5-1
CASSLDHSDNEQFF TRBJ2-1 TRBV5-4
CASSLPKSGGLTDTQYF TRBJ2-3 TRBV5-4